This passage covers 27 T cell receptor beta chains from one sample sequenced in a study of T cells in localized non-small cell lung cancer. TCRdb's table, derived via immunoSEQ multiplex PCR, lists solely in-frame clones and lacks some. The data show some 40,000 clones, with roughly nine tenths seen just once and approximately 7% held by the top ten. The specimen was peripheral blood, collected before any cancer treatment. The receptor set was obtained from a female donor older than 55 with stage I lung adenocarcinoma.

This clone was recorded once. J is TRBJ1-6 and V is TRBV27; D is unclear. This CDR3 spans 13 amino acids. Germline V gives CDR1 MNHEY, CDR2 SMNVEV (reference sequence). The V gene lost 7 bases and the J gene lost 0 bases, with 4 bases spanning the gap. CDR3 nucleotides: TGTGCCAGCAAAAGCTCCTATAATTCACCCCTCCACTTT. As protein: CASKSSYNSPLHF.

The V call is TRBV6-1, the J call TRBJ2-1; 7 positions match TRBD1. With 4 bases clipped from V and 1 base from J, the junction kept 13 bases outside the gene matches. Germline loops: CDR1 MNHNS, CDR2 SASEGT. CDR3 length: 18 amino acids. CDR3 sequence: CASSASLTGTESYNEQFF. The CDR3 DNA is TGTGCCAGCAGTGCTTCTCTTACCGGGACAGAGTCCTACAATGAGCAGTTCTTC.

This clone was seen once. The gene calls are TRBV5-6 and TRBJ1-1, with a weak D call TRBD1 (5 bases). V was shortened by 6 bases and J by 5 bases, with 17 bases between the two germline ends. Germline CDR1 SGHDT, CDR2 YYEEEE. The CDR3 is made up of 14 amino acids. CDR3 bases: TGTGCCAGCACACACCCTGACAGAGGGACTGAAGCTTTCTTT. Translating gives CASTHPDRGTEAFF.

The chain carries TRBV2 and TRBJ2-3; TRBD2 matches at 9 bases. The length of the CDR3 is 14 residues. V was pared by 5 bases and J by 8 bases, with 8 bases of the junction left unmatched. Germline CDR1 SNHLY, CDR2 FYNNEI. The CDR3 sequence: CASSSGRTESTQYF. The CDR3 bases are TGTGCCAGCAGTAGCGGGAGGACCGAAAGTACGCAGTATTTT.

V gene TRBV10-3 combines with J gene TRBJ2-1; 7 positions match TRBD2. Germline V gene sequence: CDR1 ENHRY, CDR2 SYGVKD. The J segment lost 3 bases and the V segment lost 8 bases, leaving 4 bases of the junction unmatched. The CDR3 sequence is 13 residues long. The CDR3 DNA reads TGTGCCATCGGGACTACAAACTACAATGAGCAGTTCTTC. Protein: CAIGTTNYNEQFF.

The CDR3, as DNA: TGCGCCAGCAGCTTTACCGGACAGTCAAATTCACCCCTCCACTTT. Its protein product is CASSFTGQSNSPLHF. The chain has TRBV5-1 and TRBJ1-6; a possible D gene is TRBD1 (6 bases). This CDR3 has 15 amino acids. V was trimmed by 2 bases and J by 7 bases, leaving 13 bases between them. The V gene's germline CDR1 is SGHRS and CDR2 YFSETQ.

This sequence joins TRBV11-2 and TRBJ2-7; tentatively, D is TRBD1 or TRBD2 (6 bases each). Trimming removed 2 bases from V and 4 bases from J, with 15 bases in between. The CDR3 spans 15 residues. Germline CDR1 SGHAT, CDR2 FQNNGV. CDR3: CASSLMGGSSYEQYF. CDR3 nucleotide sequence: TGTGCCAGCAGCTTAATGGGGGGCTCTTCTTACGAGCAGTACTTC.

The rearrangement uses TRBV6-6 and TRBJ1-1; D uncertain. The germline V and J ends were trimmed by 5 bases and 1 base, with 11 bases remaining between them. The length of the CDR3 is 14 residues. Germline V CDR1 and CDR2: MNHNY, SVGAGI (reference sequence). The CDR3 protein is CASSGPEGNTEAFF. The CDR3 DNA follows: TGTGCCAGCAGTGGGCCTGAGGGGAACACTGAAGCTTTCTTT.

The chain couples TRBV28 to TRBJ1-2; tentatively, D is TRBD1 (5 bases). Germline loops: CDR1 MDHEN, CDR2 SYDVKM. The V end was cut by 8 bases, the J end by 11 bases, with 21 bases between. The CDR3 extends over 13 amino acids. CDR3: CASVSGWGSLYTF. For the CDR3, the DNA is TGTGCCAGCGTCTCGGGGTGGGGGTCTTTATACACCTTC.

The V and J genes are TRBV19 and TRBJ2-7; D is unclear. There are 13 residues in the CDR3. Germline V lookup: CDR1 LNHDA, CDR2 SQIVND (reference sequence). V shed 4 bases and J shed 4 bases, with 11 bases lying between them. Written as DNA, the CDR3 is TGTGCCAGTAGTACCGGTTTAGAATACGAGCAGTACTTC. Amino acids: CASSTGLEYEQYF.

The chain has TRBV29-1 and TRBJ2-2, with D possibly matching TRBD2 (7 bases). V was cut by 4 bases and J by 8 bases, with 14 bases left in between. The CDR3 extends over 13 amino acids. Germline V gene lookup returns CDR1 SQVTM and CDR2 ANQGSEA. The CDR3 DNA sequence: TGCAGCGTTGTTTCGGGGGGCGCAGGGGAGCTGTTTTTT. Translation: CSVVSGGAGELFF.

V gene TRBV19 combines with J gene TRBJ2-1, with 8 bases aligning to TRBD1. The CDR3 spans 17 residues. Germline values: CDR1 LNHDA, CDR2 SQIVND (reference sequence). V lost 0 bases to trimming and J lost 7 bases; unmatched junction nucleotides: 11. The CDR3 sequence is CASSIDNQGAWRNEQFF. In DNA form, the CDR3 reads TGTGCCAGTAGTATAGACAATCAGGGGGCTTGGCGGAATGAGCAGTTCTTC.

The V call is TRBV10-1, the J call TRBJ2-4, with D tentatively TRBD2 (5 bases). Trimming removed 0 bases at V and 6 bases at J, with 6 bases between. This CDR3 spans 13 amino acids. Germline V lookup: CDR1 WNHNN, CDR2 SYGVQD (reference sequence). The CDR3 DNA follows: TGCGCCAGCAGTGAGTCTGGGAGAAACATTCAGTACTTC. Protein: CASSESGRNIQYF.

This chain joins TRBV5-4 and TRBJ1-2, with D uncertain. Trimming removed 0 bases at V and 2 bases at J, with 11 bases between. This CDR3 is 15 amino acids long. Per the germline V gene, CDR1 is SGHNT and CDR2 is YYREEE (reference sequence). DNA of the CDR3: TGTGCCAGCAGCTTGGACGTCAGAATAAACTATGGCTACACCTTC. Translated: CASSLDVRINYGYTF.

The J gene is TRBJ2-1, the V gene TRBV2; no clear D gene. This CDR3 has 14 amino acids. The V end lost 8 bases, the J end lost 0 bases, and 11 bases lay between the germline ends. Germline CDR1 reads SNHLY; CDR2 reads FYNNEI. The CDR3 spells CASERRSSYNEQFF. DNA of the CDR3: TGTGCCAGCGAGAGGCGAAGCTCCTACAATGAGCAGTTCTTC.

This clone was detected once. V and J are TRBV5-1 and TRBJ2-5, with D maybe TRBD2 (6 bases). The CDR3 contains 16 residues. The V gene lost 7 bases and the J gene lost 0 bases, with 19 bases spanning the gap. CDR1 and CDR2 from the germline V gene are SGHRS and YFSETQ. CDR3 region: CASRARSGGNQETQYF. The CDR3 bases are TGCGCCAGCCGTGCGAGGTCCGGCGGGAACCAAGAGACCCAGTACTTC.

The V call is TRBV7-2, the J call TRBJ1-5, with no clear D. The CDR3 covers 15 residues. V lost 1 base, J lost 1 base, and 8 bases lay in between. Germline V CDR1 and CDR2: SGHTA, FQGNSA. CDR3 sequence: CASSLVQPSNQPQHF. CDR3 DNA: TGTGCCAGCAGCTTAGTACAGCCCAGCAATCAGCCCCAGCATTTT.

This sequence joins TRBV27 and TRBJ1-3, with D possibly matching TRBD1 (5 bases). The CDR3 length is 18 residues. The V end was cut by 4 bases, the J end by 0 bases, with 19 bases between. Germline loops: CDR1 MNHEY, CDR2 SMNVEV (reference sequence). The CDR3: CASSSFRGEGNSGNTIYF. As DNA, the CDR3 is TGTGCCAGCAGTTCTTTCCGGGGCGAGGGAAACTCTGGAAACACCATATATTTT.

The V and J genes are TRBV28 and TRBJ2-1, with 15 bases fitting TRBD2. The CDR3 has 18 residues. In germline, CDR1 is MDHEN, CDR2 SYDVKM. V lost 1 base and J lost 7; bases outside the gene matches: 8. The CDR3 loop is CASSLYFGLAGGRNEQFF. As DNA, the CDR3 is TGTGCCAGCAGTTTATACTTTGGACTAGCGGGGGGGCGGAATGAGCAGTTCTTC.

The rearrangement links TRBV14 to TRBJ1-3; no clear D. Trimming cost V 4 bases and J 0 bases, with 7 bases left between them. The CDR3 extends over 14 amino acids. The germline V gene encodes CDR1 SGHDN and CDR2 FVKESK. CDR3 region: CASSPIPSGNTIYF. The DNA of the CDR3 is TGTGCCAGCAGCCCTATCCCCTCTGGAAACACCATATATTTT.

V and J are TRBV6-1 and TRBJ1-1; TRBD1 might be the D (5 bases). Trimming cost V 8 bases and J 1 base, with 11 bases left between them. This CDR3 has 13 amino acids. Germline loops: CDR1 MNHNS, CDR2 SASEGT. The CDR3 is CASGLRENTEAFF. For the CDR3, the DNA is TGTGCCAGCGGGCTCAGGGAGAACACTGAAGCTTTCTTT.

V is TRBV5-1 and J is TRBJ2-2, with D perhaps matching TRBD2 (6 bases). CDR1 and CDR2 from the germline V gene are SGHRS and YFSETQ. The CDR3 has 14 amino acids. The ends were cut back, 9 bases at V and 2 bases at J, with 14 bases in the middle. The CDR3 region has the DNA TGCGCCACCGGAGGGGCTCTAAACACCGGGGAGCTGTTTTTT. It is translated as CATGGALNTGELFF.

The chain uses TRBV5-1 and TRBJ2-5; 7 bases agree with TRBD1. Germline V gives CDR1 SGHRS, CDR2 YFSETQ. The V and J ends lost 3 bases and 6 bases, in that order; junction bases with no gene match: 8. This CDR3 region has 14 residues. The CDR3 region is CASSSGTVRKTQYF. The CDR3 nucleotides read TGCGCCAGCAGCTCAGGGACAGTGAGGAAGACCCAGTACTTC.

The chain links TRBV10-2 to TRBJ2-1; 12 bases line up with TRBD2. The CDR3 has 15 residues. CDR1 WSHSY and CDR2 SAAADI come from the germline V gene. J lost 4 bases, V lost 6 bases, and 4 bases had no gene match. CDR3 in DNA: TGCGCCAGCAGAGCTAGCGGGGGGGAATACAATGAGCAGTTCTTC. Amino acids: CASRASGGEYNEQFF.

In DNA form, the CDR3 reads TGTGCCAGCAGTGCGTCGTTCTATGGGGCTTTCTTT. The encoded protein is CASSASFYGAFF. J is TRBJ1-1 and V is TRBV2; the D is unclear. The CDR3 has 12 residues. CDR1 is SNHLY and CDR2 is FYNNEI in the germline V gene. V lost 4 bases and J lost 11, with 14 bases in between.

This chain joins TRBV11-3 and TRBJ2-1; unclear D gene. CDR3 length: 15 residues. V lost 5 bases to trimming and J lost 2 bases, with 13 bases between them. CDR1 SGHNT and CDR2 YENEEA come from the germline V gene. CDR3 sequence (DNA): TGTGCCAGCAGCCCCCGGACGGCCCCCTACAATGAGCAGTTCTTC. This codes for CASSPRTAPYNEQFF.

J is TRBJ2-7 and V is TRBV5-1; perhaps TRBD2 as D (6 bases). V lost 4 bases, J lost 7 bases, and 18 bases lay in between. The CDR3 spans 14 residues. Germline V gene lookup returns CDR1 SGHRS and CDR2 YFSETQ. Here the CDR3 DNA reads TGCGCCAGCAGCCCCACGGCCGATGGGGGGGAGCAGTACTTC. Translation gives CASSPTADGGEQYF.